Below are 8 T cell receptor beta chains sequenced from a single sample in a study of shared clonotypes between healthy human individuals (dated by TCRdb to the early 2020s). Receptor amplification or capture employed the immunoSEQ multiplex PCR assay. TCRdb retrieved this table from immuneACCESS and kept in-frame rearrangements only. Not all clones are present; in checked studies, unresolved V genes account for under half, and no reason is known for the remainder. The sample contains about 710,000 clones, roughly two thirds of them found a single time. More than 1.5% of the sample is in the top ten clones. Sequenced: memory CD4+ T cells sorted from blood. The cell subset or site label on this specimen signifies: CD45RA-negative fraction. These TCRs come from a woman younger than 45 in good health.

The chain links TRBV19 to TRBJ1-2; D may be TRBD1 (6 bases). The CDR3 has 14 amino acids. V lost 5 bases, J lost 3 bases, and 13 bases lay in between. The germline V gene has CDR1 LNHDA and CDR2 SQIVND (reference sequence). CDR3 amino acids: CASSPRQDHYGYTF. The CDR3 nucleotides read TGTGCCAGTAGTCCCAGACAGGACCACTATGGCTACACCTTC.

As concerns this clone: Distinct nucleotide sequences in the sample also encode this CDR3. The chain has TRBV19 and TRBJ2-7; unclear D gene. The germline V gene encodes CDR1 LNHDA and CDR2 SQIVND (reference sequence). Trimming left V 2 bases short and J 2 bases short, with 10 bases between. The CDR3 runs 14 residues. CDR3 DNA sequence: TGTGCCAGTAGTATACTGCTCGGCCCCTACGAGCAGTACTTC. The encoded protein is CASSILLGPYEQYF.

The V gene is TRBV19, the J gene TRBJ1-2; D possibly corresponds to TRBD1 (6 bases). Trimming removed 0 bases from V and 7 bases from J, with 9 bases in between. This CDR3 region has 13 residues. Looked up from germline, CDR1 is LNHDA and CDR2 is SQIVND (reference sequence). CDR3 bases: TGTGCCAGTAGTATAGAAGGGGGATTTGGCTACACCTTC. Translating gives CASSIEGGFGYTF.

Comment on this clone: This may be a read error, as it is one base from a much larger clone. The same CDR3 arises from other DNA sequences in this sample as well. CDR3 sequence: CASSLGSYGYTF. The CDR3 DNA follows: TGTGCCAGCAGTTTGGGCAGCTATGGCTACACCTTC. The chain is built from TRBV28 and TRBJ1-2, with D uncertain. Germline loops: CDR1 MDHEN, CDR2 SYDVKM. V was clipped by 3 bases and J by 4 bases, with 6 bases between them. CDR3 size: 12 residues.

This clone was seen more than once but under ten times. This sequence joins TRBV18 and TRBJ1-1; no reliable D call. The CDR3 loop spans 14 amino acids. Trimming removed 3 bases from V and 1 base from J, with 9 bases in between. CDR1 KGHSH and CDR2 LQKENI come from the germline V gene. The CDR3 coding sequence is TGTGCCAGCTCACCGAGAACAGAGAACACTGAAGCTTTCTTT. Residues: CASSPRTENTEAFF.

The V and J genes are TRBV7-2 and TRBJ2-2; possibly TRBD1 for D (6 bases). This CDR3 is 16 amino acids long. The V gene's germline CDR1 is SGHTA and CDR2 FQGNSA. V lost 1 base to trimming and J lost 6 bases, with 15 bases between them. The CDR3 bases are TGTGCCAGCAGCTTAGGTGCCGGGGCAGGGGCCGGGGAGCTGTTTTTT. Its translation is CASSLGAGAGAGELFF.

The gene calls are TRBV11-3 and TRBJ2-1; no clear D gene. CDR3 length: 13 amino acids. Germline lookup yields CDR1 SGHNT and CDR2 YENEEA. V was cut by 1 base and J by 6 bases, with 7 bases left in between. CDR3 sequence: CASSLGPSNEQFF. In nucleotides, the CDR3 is TGTGCCAGCAGCTTAGGTCCCAGCAATGAGCAGTTCTTC.

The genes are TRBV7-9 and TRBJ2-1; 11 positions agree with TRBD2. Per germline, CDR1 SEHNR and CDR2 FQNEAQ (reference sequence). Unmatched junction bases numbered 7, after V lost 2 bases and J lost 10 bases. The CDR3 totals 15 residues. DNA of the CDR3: TGTGCCAGCAGCTTAATTAGCGGGAGGGCCAGGGAGCAGTTCTTC. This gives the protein CASSLISGRAREQFF.